This T cell receptor beta chain was sequenced during a study of technical replicates of blood from four donors. Method: immunoSEQ multiplex PCR; TCRdb's copy keeps in-frame clones and lacks some. The sample holds roughly 80,000 clones, 94% seen once. From germline, CDR1 is MDHEN and CDR2 SYDVKM. The CDR3 spans 17 residues. Trimming removed 6 bases from V and 4 bases from J; junction bases left unmatched: 16. The V and J genes are TRBV28 and TRBJ1-1; 8 positions match TRBD1. Sequencing used T cells isolated from PBMCs. The source is a human donor in good health. The CDR3 region is CASSPPLPGGGGTEAFF. CDR3 nucleotides: TGTGCCAGCAGCCCTCCCCTTCCAGGGGGCGGTGGCACTGAAGCTTTCTTT. Full variable domain (missing parts from reference TRBV28 and TRBJ1-1): DVKVTQSSRYLVKRTGEKVFLECVQDMDHENMFWYRQDPGLGLRLIYFSYDVKMKEKGDIPEGYSVSREKKERFSLILESASTNQTSMYLCASSPPLPGGGGTEAFFGQGTRLTVV.